Sequencing of this T cell receptor (beta chain) was carried out in a study of cytomegalovirus exposure and HLA in healthy donors. Findings of the study overall: TCR beta V segments were, for the most part, productive about 87% or about 30% of the time in an earlier analysis. TRBV6-2, TRBV6-3 and other indistinguishable V segments were excluded. Reports showed the classifier diagnosing cytomegalovirus status with high specificity and sensitivity. TCR beta sequences reportedly predicted the HLA-A and HLA-B alleles of most subjects accurately.

The germline V gene encodes CDR1 GTSNPN and CDR2 SVGIG (reference sequence). Trimming cost V 6 bases and J 5 bases; bases outside gene matches: 9. The CDR3 runs 13 residues. Comment on this clone: The antigen is undetermined.

PCR used 60 Vbeta primers and 13 Jbeta primers. Profiling relied on immunoSEQ multiplex PCR, and the TCRdb table lists in-frame clones only, not all of them. The sample lists roughly 200,000 clones; over 60% were seen once. This chain joins TRBV30 and TRBJ1-1, with 7 bases that match TRBD1. Sequenced sample: PBMCs. This TCR was sampled from a man aged 18 to 30 in good health and CMV-seronegative. CDR3 sequence (DNA): TGTGCCTGCCGGGACAGCCCCGGGACTGAAGCTTTCTTT. Protein product: CACRDSPGTEAFF.